This is a list of T cell receptor beta chains from one sample in a study of early T cells in non-severe SARS-CoV-2 infection. TCRdb redid the calling of the 5' RACE reads with MiXCR, one entry per CDR3 protein. This repertoire shows about 110,000 distinct CDR3 sequences, around 13% found once; its top ten account for 3% to 4.5%. This specimen consisted of whole blood, obtained at baseline. These receptors all come from an adult who was a healthcare worker with PCR-confirmed SARS-CoV-2 infection or an uninfected control (not recorded which). Each CDR3 is given with its conserved first and last residue. Fields, in order: D gene, J gene, V gene, clone size, CDR3 protein, CDR3 DNA. D genes are given only for firm matches. A clone size is listed for some rows: how often the clone was seen (once, few, many), or a class if it is expanded.

NA | TRBJ2-5 | TRBV7-2 | NA | CASSFGFQETQYF | TGTGCCAGCAGCTTTGGGTTTCAAGAGACCCAGTACTTC
NA | TRBJ1-6 | TRBV7-2 | few | CASSLAPGTYNSPLHF | TGTGCCAGCAGCTTAGCTCCCGGCACGTATAATTCACCCCTCCACTTT
TRBD2 | TRBJ2-1 | TRBV10-3 | few | CAISESLAGGGNEQFF | TGTGCCATCAGTGAGTCGTTGGCGGGAGGGGGCAATGAGCAGTTCTTC
NA | TRBJ2-3 | TRBV5-6 | few | CASSLFHTDTQYF | TGTGCCAGCAGCTTGTTTCACACAGATACGCAGTATTTT
TRBD2 | TRBJ2-1 | TRBV20-1 | few | CSVQPSGSGRNEQFF | TGCAGTGTCCAGCCTAGCGGGAGCGGCCGGAATGAGCAGTTCTTC
TRBD1 | TRBJ2-3 | TRBV5-1 | many | CASSKGQGTSDTQYF | TGCGCCAGCAGCAAGGGACAGGGGACGTCAGATACGCAGTATTTT
TRBD2 | TRBJ2-7 | TRBV4-1 | NA | CASSAQSGLLYEQYF | TGCGCCAGCAGCGCCCAATCGGGACTACTCTACGAGCAGTACTTC
NA | TRBJ2-5 | TRBV7-8 | few | CASSLGTSPAQETQYF | TGTGCCAGCAGCTTGGGGACCAGCCCCGCACAAGAGACCCAGTACTTC
NA | TRBJ1-2 | TRBV5-1 | NA | CASRADTGDGYTF | TGCGCCAGCAGGGCTGACACGGGGGACGGCTACACCTTC
TRBD1 | TRBJ2-7 | TRBV28 | NA | CASRTRTGGAEQYF | TGTGCCAGCAGAACCCGGACAGGGGGCGCCGAGCAGTACTTC
TRBD1 | TRBJ2-1 | TRBV2 | NA | CASSPGQVQFF | TGTGCCAGTAGCCCGGGACAGGTTCAGTTCTTC
NA | TRBJ2-1 | TRBV9 | many | CASSVVPGSSWNEQFF | TGTGCCAGCAGCGTAGTTCCGGGGTCTAGCTGGAATGAGCAGTTCTTC
TRBD1 | TRBJ2-5 | TRBV10-3 | NA | CAISGPGQGQETQYF | TGTGCCATCAGTGGCCCGGGACAGGGCCAAGAGACCCAGTACTTC
NA | TRBJ1-6 | TRBV5-1 | many | CASSFASGWDSPLHF | TGCGCCAGCAGCTTCGCGTCAGGGTGGGATTCACCCCTCCACTTT
NA | TRBJ2-7 | TRBV28 | NA | CASIGYAYEQYF | TGTGCCAGCATAGGCTACGCCTACGAGCAGTACTTC
TRBD1 | TRBJ2-2 | TRBV29-1 | few | CSVSSDRGLDGELFF | TGCAGCGTGTCCTCGGACAGGGGGCTTGACGGGGAGCTGTTTTTT
NA | TRBJ2-7 | TRBV2 | many | CASSKRDISYEQYF | TGTGCCAGCAGTAAAAGGGACATCTCCTACGAGCAGTACTTC
NA | TRBJ2-2 | TRBV6-2/TRBV6-3 | many | CASDYGDQPLGELFF | TGTGCCAGCGACTATGGAGACCAGCCCCTGGGGGAGCTGTTTTTT
TRBD1 | TRBJ2-5 | TRBV10-2 | few | CASTGQPRRAQYF | TGCGCCAGCACGGGACAGCCGAGAAGGGCCCAGTACTTC
NA | TRBJ2-7 | TRBV15 | few | CATSTRDTIREQYF | TGTGCCACCAGCACCCGGGACACCATCAGGGAGCAGTACTTC
NA | TRBJ2-1 | TRBV3-1 | NA | CASSQTTSNEQFF | TGTGCCAGCAGCCAAACTACAAGTAATGAGCAGTTCTTC
NA | TRBJ1-4 | TRBV5-1 | NA | CASSLGATNEKLFF | TGCGCCAGCAGCTTGGGGGCAACTAATGAAAAACTGTTTTTT
TRBD2 | TRBJ2-1 | TRBV19 | NA | CASSMTSGSYNEQFF | TGTGCCAGTAGTATGACTAGCGGGAGCTACAATGAGCAGTTCTTC
NA | TRBJ1-1 | TRBV2 | many | CASKEGREAFF | TGTGCCAGCAAAGAGGGCAGGGAAGCTTTCTTT
NA | TRBJ1-4 | TRBV28 | few | CASSFLFAWANEKLFF | TGTGCCAGCAGTTTTTTGTTTGCCTGGGCGAATGAAAAACTGTTTTTT
TRBD1 | TRBJ2-7 | TRBV28 | NA | CASSHGGTGSYEQYF | TGTGCCAGCAGCCATGGGGGGACAGGGTCCTACGAGCAGTACTTC
NA | TRBJ1-4 | TRBV13 | many | CASSRIKGPLNEKLFF | TGTGCCAGCAGTCGTATTAAGGGGCCCCTTAATGAAAAACTGTTTTTT
NA | TRBJ2-5 | TRBV18 | few | CASSGTDQETQYF | TGTGCCAGCTCCGGGACGGACCAAGAGACCCAGTACTTC
NA | TRBJ2-6 | TRBV9 | NA | CASSVILNGANVLTF | TGTGCCAGCAGCGTAATCCTCAATGGGGCCAACGTCCTGACTTTC
NA | TRBJ1-6 | TRBV12-3/TRBV12-4 | NA | CASSRGGRDSPLHF | TGTGCCAGCAGTCGAGGGGGAAGAGACTCACCCCTCCACTTT
NA | TRBJ1-1 | TRBV20-1 | NA | CSAFLRRNTEAFF | TGCAGTGCTTTTCTACGGAGGAACACTGAAGCTTTCTTT
TRBD1 | TRBJ1-3 | TRBV7-2 | many | CASSLKPGQGSGNTIYF | TGTGCCAGCAGCTTGAAACCGGGACAGGGCTCTGGAAACACCATATATTTT
NA | TRBJ1-4 | TRBV7-2 | NA | CASSLRLQPNEKLFF | TGTGCCAGCAGCTTAAGATTACAGCCTAATGAAAAACTGTTTTTT
TRBD1 | TRBJ2-3 | TRBV18 | many | CASSPVETGGDTQYF | TGTGCCAGCTCACCCGTCGAGACAGGGGGCGATACGCAGTATTTT
NA | TRBJ1-4 | TRBV30 | NA | CAWSVWGRLNEKLFF | TGTGCCTGGAGTGTATGGGGACGGCTTAATGAAAAACTGTTTTTT
NA | TRBJ1-1 | TRBV20-1 | NA | CSARKDMNTEAFF | TGCAGTGCTAGAAAGGATATGAACACTGAAGCTTTCTTT
TRBD1 | TRBJ1-1 | TRBV29-1 | few | CSVSRDRGVTEAFF | TGCAGCGTCTCCCGGGACAGGGGAGTCACTGAAGCTTTCTTT
NA | TRBJ1-3 | TRBV11-2 | few | CASGTPGNTIYF | TGTGCCAGCGGAACCCCCGGAAACACCATATATTTT
NA | TRBJ2-7 | TRBV27 | NA | CASSLQTPYEQYF | TGTGCCAGCAGTCTACAGACTCCCTACGAGCAGTACTTC
NA | TRBJ2-5 | TRBV7-2 | NA | CASSFQGDRETQYF | TGTGCCAGCAGTTTCCAGGGAGATCGAGAGACCCAGTACTTC
NA | TRBJ1-4 | TRBV5-1 | few | CASSSGHRASNEKLFF | TGCGCCAGCAGCTCGGGACACAGGGCCTCTAATGAAAAACTGTTTTTT
NA | TRBJ1-5 | TRBV7-9 | many | CASSFGDQPQHF | TGTGCCAGCAGCTTTGGTGATCAGCCCCAGCATTTT
NA | TRBJ2-1 | TRBV4-1 | once | CASSQEALYNEQFF | TGCGCCAGCAGCCAGGAAGCCCTTTACAATGAGCAGTTCTTC
NA | TRBJ1-1 | TRBV29-1 | NA | CSAMIQSMNTEAFF | TGCAGCGCCATGATACAGAGTATGAACACTGAAGCTTTTTTT
NA | TRBJ2-5 | TRBV27 | few | CASSLYPAETQYF | TGTGCCAGCAGTTTATATCCCGCGGAGACCCAGTACTTC
NA | TRBJ1-3 | TRBV28 | NA | CASRPSGSGENTIYF | TGTGCCAGCAGACCCTCAGGGTCGGGCGAAAACACCATATATTTT
NA | TRBJ2-2 | TRBV29-1 | few | CSVERGIGELFF | TGCAGCGTTGAAAGGGGAATCGGGGAGCTGTTTTTT
NA | TRBJ2-3 | TRBV12-3/TRBV12-4 | NA | CASSSRAARVGTDTQYF | TGTGCCAGCAGTTCCCGAGCCGCCCGAGTTGGCACAGATACGCAGTATTTT
NA | TRBJ2-3 | TRBV6-5 | many | CASAVRRTDTQYF | TGTGCCAGCGCGGTGAGGAGGACAGATACGCAGTATTTT
NA | TRBJ2-7 | TRBV10-3 | many | CAISGGYEQYF | TGTGCCATCAGTGGCGGATACGAGCAGTACTTC
NA | TRBJ1-1 | TRBV5-1 | NA | CASSRPQGNTEAFF | TGCGCCAGCAGCCGACCTCAGGGGAACACTGAAGCTTTCTTT
NA | TRBJ1-1 | TRBV11-2 | NA | CASSLVMSGAFF | TGTGCCAGCAGCTTAGTTATGTCGGGGGCTTTCTTT
TRBD1 | TRBJ1-1 | TRBV6-5 | many | CASSYLFGQGVRTEAFF | TGTGCCAGCAGTTACTTATTTGGACAGGGGGTACGAACTGAAGCTTTCTTT
TRBD1 | TRBJ1-1 | TRBV10-2 | NA | CASSESTGAEAFF | TGCGCCAGCAGTGAGTCGACAGGGGCTGAAGCTTTCTTT
NA | TRBJ2-3 | TRBV12-5 | few | CASGGDTQYF | TGTGCTAGTGGTGGGGATACGCAGTATTTT
NA | TRBJ2-1 | TRBV4-1 | NA | CASSQEYRYNEQFF | TGCGCCAGCAGCCAAGAGTACCGATACAATGAGCAGTTCTTC
NA | TRBJ1-2 | TRBV12-3/TRBV12-4 | NA | CASSLERDETF | TGTGCCAGCAGTTTAGAAAGGGATGAAACCTTC
TRBD2 | TRBJ2-5 | TRBV10-3 | many | CAIKSGGYQETQYF | TGTGCCATAAAAAGCGGGGGGTACCAAGAGACCCAGTACTTC
TRBD1 | TRBJ1-2 | TRBV10-3 | NA | CAIARTGDYGYTF | TGTGCCATCGCCCGGACAGGCGACTATGGCTACACCTTC